The rows below give T cell receptor beta chains drawn from one sample of a study of neurological immune-mediated disorders. TCRdb called the 5' RACE reads again in MiXCR, with one record for every CDR3 protein. The sample records roughly 39,000 distinct CDR3 sequences, roughly 6.9% being singletons. Material for sequencing was CD4+ T cells from blood. These receptors all come from a man in his fifties in good health. Each CDR3 is given with its conserved first and last residue. The D gene is left open where the match is weak. Rows give clone size only sometimes, using once, few, many, or a class for an expanded clone.

V	J	size	D	CDR3	DNA
TRBV7-2	TRBJ2-2	many	-	CARGGTVNTGELFF	TGTGCCAGGGGCGGGACGGTAAACACCGGGGAGCTGTTTTTT
TRBV24-1	TRBJ2-5	many	-	CATRSRVFLREQETQYF	TGTGCCACCAGGAGCCGGGTATTCTTACGGGAACAAGAGACCCAGTACTTC
TRBV7-9	TRBJ2-6	many	-	CATQRDSGANVLTF	TGTGCCACCCAAAGGGACTCTGGGGCCAACGTCCTGACTTTC
TRBV28	TRBJ1-2	many	-	CASKPGLFGYTF	TGTGCCAGCAAACCGGGACTGTTTGGCTACACCTTC
TRBV18	TRBJ2-3	-	-	CASHPAGTDTQYF	TGTGCCAGCCACCCAGCGGGCACAGATACGCAGTATTTT
TRBV28	TRBJ1-1	many	-	CASSLLVGYAEAFF	TGTGCCAGCAGTTTATTGGTAGGGTACGCTGAAGCTTTCTTT
TRBV20-1	TRBJ2-3	many	TRBD2	CSASGTSGRAGTDTQYF	TGCAGTGCTAGTGGGACTAGCGGGAGGGCCGGCACAGATACGCAGTATTTT
TRBV28	TRBJ2-7	many	-	CASSPRPGATGFYEQYF	TGTGCCAGCAGCCCCCGGCCGGGAGCGACAGGGTTCTACGAGCAGTACTTC
TRBV20-1	TRBJ2-5	many	-	CSATNPFGIFETQYF	TGCAGTGCCACTAACCCCTTCGGGATTTTTGAGACCCAGTACTTC
TRBV4-1	TRBJ2-3	many	-	CASSQDSLGGTTDTQYF	TGCGCCAGCAGCCAAGATAGTTTAGGGGGAACCACAGATACGCAGTATTTT
TRBV18	TRBJ1-4	many	-	CASSRTVDEKLFF	TGTGCCAGCTCACGGACAGTGGACGAAAAACTGTTTTTT
TRBV5-1	TRBJ2-3	many	-	CASKGGISTDTQYF	TGCGCCAGCAAGGGCGGGATCAGCACAGATACGCAGTATTTT
TRBV3-1	TRBJ2-1	medium-sized	-	CASSLYNEQFF	TGTGCCAGCAGCCTCTACAATGAGCAGTTCTTC
TRBV7-2	TRBJ2-2	few	-	CASRSGTRTGELFF	TGTGCCAGCAGGTCCGGGACTCGCACCGGGGAGCTGTTTTTT
TRBV6-2/TRBV6-3	TRBJ2-1	many	TRBD2	CASSLAGGPTYNEQFF	TGTGCCAGCAGCCTAGCGGGAGGGCCGACCTACAATGAGCAGTTCTTC
TRBV20-1	TRBJ1-5	many	-	CSARGAGAQPQHF	TGCAGTGCTAGAGGGGCAGGGGCTCAGCCCCAGCATTTT
TRBV28	TRBJ1-6	many	-	CASSWRAPYYNSPLHF	TGTGCCAGCAGTTGGCGCGCACCCTACTATAATTCACCCCTCCACTTT
TRBV5-6	TRBJ2-7	many	TRBD2	CASSGGLAGFLTYEQYF	TGTGCCAGCAGCGGCGGACTAGCGGGTTTCTTAACTTACGAGCAGTACTTC
TRBV4-2	TRBJ1-1	many	-	CASSQDPVINGRPEAFF	TGTGCCAGCAGCCAAGATCCAGTCATCAACGGAAGGCCTGAAGCTTTCTTT
TRBV19	TRBJ1-1	many	-	CASSPLLGGPEAFF	TGTGCCAGTAGTCCCCTGCTGGGGGGCCCCGAAGCTTTCTTT
TRBV3-1	TRBJ2-7	many	-	CASSQGSGGYEQYF	TGTGCCAGCAGCCAAGGTTCCGGGGGCTACGAGCAGTACTTC
TRBV5-1	TRBJ2-1	many	-	CASSLVGSGINEQFF	TGCGCCAGCAGCTTGGTAGGATCGGGTATCAATGAGCAGTTCTTC
TRBV7-2	TRBJ2-7	many	-	CASSLEATYEQYF	TGTGCCAGCAGCTTAGAGGCCACCTACGAGCAGTACTTC
TRBV24-1	TRBJ2-3	many	TRBD1	CATSDLRTGDLRRGSTDTQYF	TGTGCCACCAGTGATTTGCGGACAGGGGACTTACGGCGGGGAAGCACAGATACGCAGTATTTT
TRBV3-1	TRBJ2-6	many	-	CASSQDSSGANVLTF	TGTGCCAGCAGCCAAGACTCCTCTGGGGCCAACGTCCTGACTTTC
TRBV3-1	TRBJ2-7	many	-	CASSPEAVRDEQYF	TGTGCCAGCAGCCCAGAGGCGGTGCGGGACGAGCAGTACTTC
TRBV28	TRBJ2-1	-	TRBD2	CASSPGRAPYNEQFF	TGTGCCAGCAGCCCCGGGAGGGCCCCCTACAATGAGCAGTTCTTC
TRBV29-1	TRBJ2-7	many	-	CSVGSGIYEQYF	TGCAGCGTTGGGAGCGGAATCTACGAGCAGTACTTC
TRBV7-2	TRBJ2-1	many	TRBD2	CASRLRLAGGPDNEQFF	TGTGCCAGCAGGTTAAGACTAGCGGGAGGGCCGGACAATGAGCAGTTCTTC
TRBV5-1	TRBJ2-7	many	-	CASSPGVVTYEQYF	TGCGCCAGCAGTCCAGGGGTTGTGACCTACGAGCAGTACTTC
TRBV7-2	TRBJ2-7	many	-	CASSSLERTTYEQYF	TGTGCCAGCAGCTCCCTTGAAAGGACGACCTACGAGCAGTACTTC
TRBV20-1	TRBJ2-2	few	TRBD2	CSARLAGVLTGELFF	TGCAGTGCTAGGCTAGCGGGAGTGTTAACCGGGGAGCTGTTTTTT
TRBV11-2	TRBJ2-1	many	TRBD2	CASSSAGASYNEQFF	TGTGCCAGCAGCTCCGCGGGAGCTTCCTACAATGAGCAGTTCTTC
TRBV20-1	TRBJ1-1	many	-	CSARKPGHNTEAFF	TGCAGTGCTAGGAAACCGGGCCATAACACTGAAGCTTTCTTT